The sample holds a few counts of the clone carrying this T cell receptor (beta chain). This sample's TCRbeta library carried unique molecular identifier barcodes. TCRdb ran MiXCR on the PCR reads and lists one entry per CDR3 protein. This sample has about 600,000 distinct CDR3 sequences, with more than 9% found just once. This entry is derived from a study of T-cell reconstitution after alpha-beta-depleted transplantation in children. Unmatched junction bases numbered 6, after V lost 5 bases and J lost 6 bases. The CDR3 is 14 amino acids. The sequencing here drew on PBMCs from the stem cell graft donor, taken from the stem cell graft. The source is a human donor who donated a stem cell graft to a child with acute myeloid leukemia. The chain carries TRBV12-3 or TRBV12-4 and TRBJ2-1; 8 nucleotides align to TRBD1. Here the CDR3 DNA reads TGTGCCAGCAGTCGACTCGGACAGGGCAATGAGCAGTTCTTC. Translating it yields CASSRLGQGNEQFF.